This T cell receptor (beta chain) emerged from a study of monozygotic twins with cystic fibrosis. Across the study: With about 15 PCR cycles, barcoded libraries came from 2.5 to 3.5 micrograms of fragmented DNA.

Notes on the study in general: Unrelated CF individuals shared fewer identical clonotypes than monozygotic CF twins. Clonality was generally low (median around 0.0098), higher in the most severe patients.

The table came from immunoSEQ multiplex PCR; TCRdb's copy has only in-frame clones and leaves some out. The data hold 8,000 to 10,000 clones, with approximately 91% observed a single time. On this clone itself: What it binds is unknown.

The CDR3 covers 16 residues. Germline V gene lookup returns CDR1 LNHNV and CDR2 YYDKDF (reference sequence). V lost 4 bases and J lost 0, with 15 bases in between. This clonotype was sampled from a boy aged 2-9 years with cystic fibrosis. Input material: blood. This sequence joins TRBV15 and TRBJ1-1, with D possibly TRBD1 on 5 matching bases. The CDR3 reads CATSIQFRVMNTEAFF. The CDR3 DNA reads TGTGCCACCAGCATCCAGTTCAGGGTGATGAACACTGAAGCTTTCTTT.